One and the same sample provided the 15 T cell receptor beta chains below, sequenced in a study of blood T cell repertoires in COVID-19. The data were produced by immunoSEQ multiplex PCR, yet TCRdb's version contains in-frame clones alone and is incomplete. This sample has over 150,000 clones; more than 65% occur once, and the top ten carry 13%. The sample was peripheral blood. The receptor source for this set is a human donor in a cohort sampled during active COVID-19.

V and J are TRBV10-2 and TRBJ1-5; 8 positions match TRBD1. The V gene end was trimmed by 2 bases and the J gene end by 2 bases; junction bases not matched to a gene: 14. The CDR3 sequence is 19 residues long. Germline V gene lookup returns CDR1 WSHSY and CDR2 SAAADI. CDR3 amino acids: CASSEPTGATFFGNQPQHF. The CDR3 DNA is TGCGCCAGCAGTGAGCCGACAGGGGCGACCTTTTTTGGCAATCAGCCCCAGCATTTT.

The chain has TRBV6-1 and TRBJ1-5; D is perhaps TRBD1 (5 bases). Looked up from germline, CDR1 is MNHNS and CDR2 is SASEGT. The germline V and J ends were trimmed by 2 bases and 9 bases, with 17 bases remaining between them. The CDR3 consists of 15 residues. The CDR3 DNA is TGTGCCAGCAGTGAACAGGGTTCAAGTCGGCGGCCCCAGCATTTT. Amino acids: CASSEQGSSRRPQHF.

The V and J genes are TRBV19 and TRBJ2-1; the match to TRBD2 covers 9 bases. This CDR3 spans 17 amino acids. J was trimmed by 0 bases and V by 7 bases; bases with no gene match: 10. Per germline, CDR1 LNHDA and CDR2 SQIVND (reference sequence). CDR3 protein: CASKGRGSGSSYNEQFF. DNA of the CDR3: TGTGCCAGTAAAGGCCGCGGTAGCGGGAGCTCCTACAATGAGCAGTTCTTC.

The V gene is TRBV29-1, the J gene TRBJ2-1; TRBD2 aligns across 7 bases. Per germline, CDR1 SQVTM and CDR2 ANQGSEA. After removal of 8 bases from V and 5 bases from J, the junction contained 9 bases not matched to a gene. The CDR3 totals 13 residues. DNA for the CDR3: TGCAGCAAGGCGACTAGCCCTAACAATGAGCAGTTCTTC. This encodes CSKATSPNNEQFF.

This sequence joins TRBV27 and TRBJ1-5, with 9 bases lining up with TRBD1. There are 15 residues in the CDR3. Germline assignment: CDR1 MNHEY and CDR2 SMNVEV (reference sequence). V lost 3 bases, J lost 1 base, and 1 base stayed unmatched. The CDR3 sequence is CASSLGQGSNQPQHF. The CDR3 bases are TGTGCCAGCAGTTTGGGACAGGGAAGCAATCAGCCCCAGCATTTT.

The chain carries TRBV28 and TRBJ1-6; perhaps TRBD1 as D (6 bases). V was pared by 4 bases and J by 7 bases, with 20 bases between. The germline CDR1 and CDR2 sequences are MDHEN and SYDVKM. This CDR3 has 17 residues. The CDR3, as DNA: TGTGCCAGCAGTTCCAGGGGAATAGGGGGTGGAAATTCACCCCTCCACTTT. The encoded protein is CASSSRGIGGGNSPLHF.

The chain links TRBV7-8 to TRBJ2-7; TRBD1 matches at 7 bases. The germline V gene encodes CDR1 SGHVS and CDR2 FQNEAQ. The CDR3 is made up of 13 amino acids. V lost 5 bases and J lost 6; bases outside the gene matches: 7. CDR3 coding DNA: TGTGCCAGCAGCCGCCGACAGGGTAGCGAGCAGTACTTC. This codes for CASSRRQGSEQYF. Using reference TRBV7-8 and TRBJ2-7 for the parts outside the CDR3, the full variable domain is GAGVSQSPRYKVAKRGQDVALRCDPISGHVSLFWYQQALGQGPEFLTYFQNEAQLDKSGLPSDRFFAERPEGSVSTLKIQRTQQEDSAVYLCASSRRQGSEQYFGPGTRLTVT.

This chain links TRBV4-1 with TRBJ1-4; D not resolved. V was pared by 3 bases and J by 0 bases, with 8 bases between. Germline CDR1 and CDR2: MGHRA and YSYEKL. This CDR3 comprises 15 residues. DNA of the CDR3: TGCGCCAGCAGCCAGTTCTTGTCAACTAATGAAAAACTGTTTTTT. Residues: CASSQFLSTNEKLFF.

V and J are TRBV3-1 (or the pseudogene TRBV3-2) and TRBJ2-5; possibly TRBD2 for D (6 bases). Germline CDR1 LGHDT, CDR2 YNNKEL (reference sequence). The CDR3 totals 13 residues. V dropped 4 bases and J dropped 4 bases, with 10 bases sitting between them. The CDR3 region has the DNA TGTGCCAGCAGCCCCATCGGGGGAGAGACCCAGTACTTC. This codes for CASSPIGGETQYF.

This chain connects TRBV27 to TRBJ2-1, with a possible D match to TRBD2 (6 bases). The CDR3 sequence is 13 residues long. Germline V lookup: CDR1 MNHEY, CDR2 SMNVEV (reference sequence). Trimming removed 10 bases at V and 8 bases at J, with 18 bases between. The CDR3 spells CAIGTPNGHEQFF. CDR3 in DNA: TGTGCCATCGGGACTCCTAATGGGCATGAGCAGTTCTTC.

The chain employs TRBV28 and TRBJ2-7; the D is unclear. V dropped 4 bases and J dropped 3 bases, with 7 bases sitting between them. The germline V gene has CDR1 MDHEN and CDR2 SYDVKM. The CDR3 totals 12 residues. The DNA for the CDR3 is TGTGCCAGCAGTTCGAGAAGCTACGAGCAGTACTTC. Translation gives CASSSRSYEQYF.

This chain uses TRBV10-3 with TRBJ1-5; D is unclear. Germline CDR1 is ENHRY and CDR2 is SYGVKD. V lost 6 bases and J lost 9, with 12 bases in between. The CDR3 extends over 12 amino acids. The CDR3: CAIRDTQGPQHF. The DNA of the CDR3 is TGTGCCATCAGAGACACCCAAGGGCCCCAGCATTTT.

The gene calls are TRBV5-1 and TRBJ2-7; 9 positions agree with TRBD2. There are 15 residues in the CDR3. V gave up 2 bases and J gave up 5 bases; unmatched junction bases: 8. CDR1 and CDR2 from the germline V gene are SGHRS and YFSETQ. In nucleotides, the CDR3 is TGCGCCAGCAGCTTCGGAGCGGGAGGATTGAACGAGCAGTACTTC. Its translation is CASSFGAGGLNEQYF.

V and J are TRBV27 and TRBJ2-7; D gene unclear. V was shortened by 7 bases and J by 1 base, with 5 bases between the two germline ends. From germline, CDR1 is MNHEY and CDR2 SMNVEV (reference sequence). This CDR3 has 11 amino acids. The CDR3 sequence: CASIFSYEQYF. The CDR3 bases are TGTGCCAGCATCTTTTCCTACGAGCAGTACTTC.

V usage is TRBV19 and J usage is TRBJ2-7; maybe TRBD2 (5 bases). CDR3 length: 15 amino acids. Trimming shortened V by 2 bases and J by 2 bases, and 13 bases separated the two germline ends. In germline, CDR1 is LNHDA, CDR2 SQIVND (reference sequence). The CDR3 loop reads CASSIWAGQAYEQYF. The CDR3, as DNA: TGTGCCAGTAGTATATGGGCGGGCCAGGCCTACGAGCAGTACTTC. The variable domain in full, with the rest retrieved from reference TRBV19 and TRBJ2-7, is DGGITQSPKYLFRKEGQNVTLSCEQNLNHDAMYWYRQDPGQGLRLIYYSQIVNDFQKGDIAEGYSVSREKKESFPLTVTSAQKNPTAFYLCASSIWAGQAYEQYFGPGTRLTVT.